The T cell receptor beta chain described here comes from a study of molecular identifiers for immune sequencing clone quantification. Naive CD8 T cell sorting was performed on the CD8+CD4-CCR7+CD45RA+ phenotype. From the PCR reads, TCRdb called clonotypes with MiXCR, one entry per CDR3 protein. Here the sample spans hundreds of thousands of distinct CDR3 sequences, about 25% being singletons. This clonotype was counted ten times or more. The sequence derives from a human donor in good health. Some libraries in this study had Jurkat cell RNA spiked in. Sequenced: naive CD8+ T cells from blood, with Jurkat cell RNA spiked in. Documented subset: FACS-sorted CD8+CD4-CCR7+CD45RA+ naive T cells.

The CDR3 DNA sequence: TGTGCCAGCAGCAGCGGGAGGTTATACGAGCAGTACTTC. Translation: CASSSGRLYEQYF. The chain combines TRBV6-5 with TRBJ2-7; 9 nucleotides match TRBD2. The V gene end was trimmed by 6 bases and the J gene end by 4 bases; junction bases not matched to a gene: 4. This CDR3 has 13 amino acids. Germline V gives CDR1 MNHEY, CDR2 SVGAGI.